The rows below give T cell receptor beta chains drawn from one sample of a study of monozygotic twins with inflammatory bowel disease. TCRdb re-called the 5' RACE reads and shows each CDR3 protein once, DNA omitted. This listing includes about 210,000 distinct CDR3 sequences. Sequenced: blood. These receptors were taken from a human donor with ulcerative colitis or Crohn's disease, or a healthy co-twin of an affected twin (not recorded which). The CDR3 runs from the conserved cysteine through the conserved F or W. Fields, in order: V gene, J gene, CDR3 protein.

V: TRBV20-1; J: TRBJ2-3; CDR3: CSARTGADTQYF
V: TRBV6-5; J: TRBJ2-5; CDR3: CASSYSRAGGAVGTQYF
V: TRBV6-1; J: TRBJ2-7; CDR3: CASSTGGSTHYEQYF
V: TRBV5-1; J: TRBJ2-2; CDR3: CASSYLQGSGGELFF
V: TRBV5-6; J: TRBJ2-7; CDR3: CASSLLGSYEQYF
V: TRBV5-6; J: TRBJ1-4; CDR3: CASSWKGTGDEKLFF
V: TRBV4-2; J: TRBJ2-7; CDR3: CASSFGLTYEQYF
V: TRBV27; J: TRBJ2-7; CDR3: CASRTGDVSYEQYF
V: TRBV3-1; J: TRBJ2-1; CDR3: CASSQGTSGPSYNEQFF
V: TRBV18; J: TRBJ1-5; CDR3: CASSPETNQPQHF
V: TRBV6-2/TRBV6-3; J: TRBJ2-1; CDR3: CASIHRGQFAYNEQFF
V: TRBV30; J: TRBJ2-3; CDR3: CASTGTGGIDTQYF
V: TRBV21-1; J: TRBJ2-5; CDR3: CASSKPGPYQETQYF
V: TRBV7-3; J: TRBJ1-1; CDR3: CASSPTAVDTEAFF
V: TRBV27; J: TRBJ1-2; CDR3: CASSKPGTGGVLSGGYTF
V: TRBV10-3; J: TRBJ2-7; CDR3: CASGPTDGPYEQYF
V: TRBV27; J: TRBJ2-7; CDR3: CASSLDAGNPYEQYF
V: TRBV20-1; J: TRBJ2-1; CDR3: CSATGLAGSEQFF
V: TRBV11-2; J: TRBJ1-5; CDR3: CASSPIQGQGAGQPQHF
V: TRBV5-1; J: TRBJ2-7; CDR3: CASSSLQGSGYEQYF
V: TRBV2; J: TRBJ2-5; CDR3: CASSTSGGSETQYF
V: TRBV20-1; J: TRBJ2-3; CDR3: CSATKKAGGWGTDTQYF
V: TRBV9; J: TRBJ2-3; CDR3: CASSVEAGGSSSTDTQYF
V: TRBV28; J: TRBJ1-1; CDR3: CATVTVNTEAFF
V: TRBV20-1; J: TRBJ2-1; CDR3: CSARPSRDWAYNEQFF
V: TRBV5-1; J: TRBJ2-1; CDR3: CASSLDPSGGLYNEQFF
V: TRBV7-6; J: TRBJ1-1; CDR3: CASSLGGSLFTEAFF
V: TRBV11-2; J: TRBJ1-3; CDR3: CASSLWTDSGNTIYF
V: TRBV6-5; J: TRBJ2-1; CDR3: CASSYVRTGRNEQFF
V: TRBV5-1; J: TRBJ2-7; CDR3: CASSLDRVKYF
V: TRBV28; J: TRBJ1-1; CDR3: CASSLIGPSGTEAFF
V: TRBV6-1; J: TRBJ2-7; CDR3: CASSETLAATEQYF
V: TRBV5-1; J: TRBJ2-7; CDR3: CASSLRTSRDHEQYF
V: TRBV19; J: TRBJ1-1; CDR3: CASSIVGNGNTEAFF
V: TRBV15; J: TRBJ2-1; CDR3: CATSRDRGGHDYNEQFF
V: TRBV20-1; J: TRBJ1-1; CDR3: CSAWQGVEAFF
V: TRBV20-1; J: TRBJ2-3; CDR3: CSARSTRQGTDTQYF
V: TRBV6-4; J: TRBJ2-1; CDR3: CASRRTAGPYNEQFF
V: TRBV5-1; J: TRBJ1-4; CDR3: CASSAGPAPNEKLFF
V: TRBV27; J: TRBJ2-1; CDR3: CASSPLAGGRSDEQFF
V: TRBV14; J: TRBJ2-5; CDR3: CASSQPGARETQYF
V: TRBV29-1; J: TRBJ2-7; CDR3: CSVLPLTGIGGQYF
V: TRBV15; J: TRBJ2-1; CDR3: CATSATNFFSSYNEQFF
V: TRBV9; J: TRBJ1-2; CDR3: CASSVADNYGYTF
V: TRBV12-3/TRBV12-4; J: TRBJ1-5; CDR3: CASSSRGNQPQHF
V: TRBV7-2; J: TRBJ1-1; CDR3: CASSSRDRPRGNTEAFF
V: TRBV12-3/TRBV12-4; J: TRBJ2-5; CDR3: CASTPSGETQYF
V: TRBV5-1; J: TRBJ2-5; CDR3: CASSLGQGDGMETQYF
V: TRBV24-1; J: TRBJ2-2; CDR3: CATSDSYASRGGELFF
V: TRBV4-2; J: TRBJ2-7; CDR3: CASSPRPRGVDEQYF
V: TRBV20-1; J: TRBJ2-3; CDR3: CSARQGRLTDTQYF
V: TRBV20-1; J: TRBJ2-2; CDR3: CSAMRSGGPGELFF
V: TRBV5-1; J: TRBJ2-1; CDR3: CASSLARQGNSYNEQFF
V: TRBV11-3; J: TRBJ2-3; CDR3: CASSDSSSTDTQYF
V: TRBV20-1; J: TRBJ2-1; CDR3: CSARVFGPDHEEQFF